Shown below are 9 T cell receptor beta chains from a single sample sequenced in a study of circulating and synovial CD4+ cells in juvenile arthritis. Data came from immunoSEQ multiplex PCR; TCRdb stores just in-frame clones and leaves some out. The data contain 2,200 or so clones, 91% of them singletons. The source material was HLA-DR+ CD4+ T cells from blood. Subset defined: circulating pathogenic-like lymphocytes, sorted as HLA-DR+CD14-CD3+CD4+CD25low/- blood T cells. Source of these receptors: a human donor with juvenile idiopathic arthritis.

This clone was detected only once. This chain uses TRBV5-4 with TRBJ2-5; 7 bases are shared with TRBD1. Losses at the gene ends were 1 base for V and 3 bases for J; bases not matched to a gene: 9. This CDR3 spans 16 amino acids. CDR1 is SGHNT, CDR2 YYREEE, per germline (reference sequence). CDR3 protein: CASSLSAGGREETQYF. CDR3 in DNA: TGTGCCAGCAGCTTGAGTGCAGGGGGACGAGAAGAGACCCAGTACTTC.

This sequence joins TRBV4-2 and TRBJ1-2; TRBD1 might be the D (5 bases). Germline V gene data show CDR1 as LGHNA and CDR2 as YNFKEQ. This CDR3 has 16 amino acids. Trimming removed 0 bases at V and 8 bases at J, with 19 bases between. CDR3 sequence: CASSQDLLGALGGYTF. CDR3 in DNA: TGTGCCAGCAGCCAAGACCTTCTTGGGGCCCTCGGGGGCTACACCTTC.

The V and J genes are TRBV19 and TRBJ1-5; no firm D call. CDR1 is LNHDA and CDR2 is SQIVND in the germline V gene (reference sequence). This CDR3 spans 16 amino acids. V gave up 3 bases and J gave up 5 bases, with 17 bases separating them. The CDR3 loop is CASSISLYRSDQPQHF. CDR3 sequence (DNA): TGTGCCAGTAGTATCTCCCTTTACCGGTCCGATCAGCCCCAGCATTTT.

Details on this clone: At the DNA level, this CDR3 is encoded by other sequences in the same sample as well. The chain is built from TRBV6-1 and TRBJ1-6, with D perhaps TRBD1 (6 bases). The CDR3 is made up of 15 amino acids. The germline gives CDR1 MNHNS, CDR2 SASEGT. The V end was cut by 5 bases, the J end by 10 bases, with 18 bases between. The CDR3 bases are TGTGCCAGCAGTTCTCGACAGGTCTTAAACTCACCCCTCCACTTT. Its translation is CASSSRQVLNSPLHF.

This clone appeared once. The chain couples TRBV6-4 to TRBJ1-1, with D possibly TRBD1 on 6 matching bases. V was trimmed by 6 bases and J by 0 bases, leaving 11 bases between them. Germline assignment: CDR1 MRHNA and CDR2 SNTAGT. The CDR3 totals 14 residues. CDR3 protein: CASRRGGMNTEAFF. CDR3 bases: TGTGCCAGCAGGAGGGGGGGAATGAACACTGAAGCTTTCTTT.

This clone came up once. The chain carries TRBV15 and TRBJ2-1; no reliable D call. The CDR3 runs to 16 residues. From germline, CDR1 is LNHNV and CDR2 YYDKDF (reference sequence). V was shortened by 1 base and J by 0 bases, with 10 bases between the two germline ends. CDR3 loop: CATSRVKLPSYNEQFF. Here the CDR3 DNA reads TGTGCCACCAGCAGAGTTAAACTACCCTCCTACAATGAGCAGTTCTTC.

The genes are TRBV5-1 and TRBJ1-4; possibly TRBD1 for D (6 bases). The germline gives CDR1 SGHRS, CDR2 YFSETQ. The length of the CDR3 is 14 residues. V dropped 0 bases and J dropped 8 bases, with 11 bases sitting between them. CDR3 region: CASSLGGPGEKLFF. DNA of the CDR3: TGCGCCAGCAGCTTGGGGGGGCCGGGGGAAAAACTGTTTTTT.

The chain couples TRBV29-1 to TRBJ1-3; D is uncertain. There are 17 residues in the CDR3. Germline V gene lookup returns CDR1 SQVTM and CDR2 ANQGSEA. V lost 4 bases and J lost 0, with 19 bases in between. Here the CDR3 reads CSVVISGRKLSGNTIYF. CDR3 bases: TGCAGCGTTGTTATCTCCGGGAGAAAGCTCTCTGGAAACACCATATATTTT.

This clone was seen only once. The chain recombines TRBV4-3 with TRBJ2-3, with 12 bases fitting TRBD2. Per germline, CDR1 LGHNA and CDR2 YSLEER. V lost 4 bases, J lost 0 bases, and 2 bases stayed unmatched. The CDR3 length is 16 residues. The DNA for the CDR3 is TGCGCCAGCAGCCGACTAGCGGGGGCTAGCACAGATACGCAGTATTTT. Protein product: CASSRLAGASTDTQYF.